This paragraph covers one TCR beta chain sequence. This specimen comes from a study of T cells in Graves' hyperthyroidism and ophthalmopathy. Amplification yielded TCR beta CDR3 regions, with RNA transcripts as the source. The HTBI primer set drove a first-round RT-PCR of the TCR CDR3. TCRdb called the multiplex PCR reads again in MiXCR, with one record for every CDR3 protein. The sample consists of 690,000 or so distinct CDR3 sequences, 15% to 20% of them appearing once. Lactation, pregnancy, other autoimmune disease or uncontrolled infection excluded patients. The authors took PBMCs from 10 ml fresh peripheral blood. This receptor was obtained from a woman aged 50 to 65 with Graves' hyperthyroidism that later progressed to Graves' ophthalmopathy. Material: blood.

CDR3 residues: CSARDRREGFNQPQHF. CDR3 bases: TGCAGTGCTAGAGATCGGAGAGAGGGGTTCAATCAGCCCCAGCATTTT. The rearrangement uses TRBV20-1 and TRBJ1-5; D might be TRBD1 (5 bases). Trimming removed 0 bases at V and 3 bases at J, with 15 bases between. The V gene's germline CDR1 is DFQATT and CDR2 SNEGSKA (reference sequence). This CDR3 comprises 16 residues.